This entry describes one T cell receptor (beta chain). No antigen is known for it. Other DNA sequences from this sample encode an identical CDR3 as well. Primers for the PCR totalled 60 Vbeta and 13 Jbeta. Original handling: Among the unique TCR beta chains that a later analysis counted, about 81 million in all, 10 million to 14 million were shared. Generated by immunoSEQ multiplex PCR, the TCRdb table keeps only in-frame clones and is missing some. V and J calls plus clone size are reproduced from that table; the DNA served to infer D and trimming. Of about 110,000 clones listed, 82% are singletons. This sample stems from a study of cytomegalovirus exposure and HLA in healthy donors. Whole-study results and caveats: The dataset shows that most TCR sequences were rare, while some public TCRs occurred in many donors. In a later analysis, TCR beta V- and J-gene trimming was associated with a missense DCLRE1C variant. In vitro, a few CMV-associated chains proved specific for CMV antigens.

The source is a man aged 25 to 40 in good health and CMV-seropositive. The sample consisted of PBMCs.

This CDR3 is CASSIGRRGNQPQHF. CDR3 nucleotides: TGTGCCAGTAGTATTGGCAGACGGGGGAATCAGCCCCAGCATTTT. The V call is TRBV19, the J call TRBJ1-5, with D possibly being TRBD1 (5 bases). Germline V gene data show CDR1 as LNHDA and CDR2 as SQIVND (reference sequence). With 3 bases removed from V and 4 bases from J, the gap between germline ends came to 13 bases. The CDR3 has 15 amino acids.